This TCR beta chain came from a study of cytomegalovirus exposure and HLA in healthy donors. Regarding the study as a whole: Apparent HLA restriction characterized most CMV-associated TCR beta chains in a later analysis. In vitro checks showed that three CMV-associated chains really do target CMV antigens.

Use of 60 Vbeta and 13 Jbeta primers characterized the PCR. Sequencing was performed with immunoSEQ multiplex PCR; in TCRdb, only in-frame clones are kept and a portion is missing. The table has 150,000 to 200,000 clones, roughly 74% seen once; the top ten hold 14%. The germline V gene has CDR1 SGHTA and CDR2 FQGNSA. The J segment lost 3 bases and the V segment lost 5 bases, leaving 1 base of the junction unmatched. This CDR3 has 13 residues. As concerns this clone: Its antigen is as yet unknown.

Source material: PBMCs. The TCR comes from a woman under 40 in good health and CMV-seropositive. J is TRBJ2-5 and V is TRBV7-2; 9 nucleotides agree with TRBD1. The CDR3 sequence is CASSRDREETQYF. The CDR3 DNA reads TGTGCCAGCAGCCGGGACAGGGAAGAGACCCAGTACTTC.